Below are 5 T cell receptor beta chains sequenced from a single sample in a study of PD-L1 blockade in urothelial cancer. Documented time point: peripheral blood 6 weeks after treatment start. Using immunoSEQ multiplex PCR, the repertoire was profiled, and TCRdb retains in-frame clones only, with some absent. The data contain 120,000 or so clones, roughly 83% of them seen just once; the ten biggest clones take up about 2.4%. The source was PBMCs, collected around atezolizumab (anti-PD-L1) treatment. These receptors all come from a man aged 45-65 years with urothelial cancer.

The J gene is TRBJ2-3, the V gene TRBV19; 7 positions agree with TRBD2. The CDR3 runs to 16 residues. Unmatched junction bases numbered 11, after V lost 5 bases and J lost 3 bases. Germline CDR1 LNHDA, CDR2 SQIVND (reference sequence). In nucleotides, the CDR3 is TGTGCCAGTAGTCTCCTGGGCGGGAGCTCGACAGATACGCAGTATTTT. It specifies CASSLLGGSSTDTQYF. The entire variable domain, with the rest obtained from reference TRBV19 and TRBJ2-3, is as follows: DGGITQSPKYLFRKEGQNVTLSCEQNLNHDAMYWYRQDPGQGLRLIYYSQIVNDFQKGDIAEGYSVSREKKESFPLTVTSAQKNPTAFYLCASSLLGGSSTDTQYFGPGTRLTVL.

The gene calls are TRBV5-4 and TRBJ2-5; no definite D call. With 7 bases removed from V and 5 bases from J, the gap between germline ends came to 9 bases. Germline V CDR1 and CDR2: SGHNT, YYREEE (reference sequence). The CDR3 length is 11 residues. CDR3: CASQTRETQYF. CDR3 DNA sequence: TGTGCCAGCCAAACGCGGGAGACCCAGTACTTC.

V is TRBV7-3 and J is TRBJ2-3; a possible D gene is TRBD2 (5 bases). V lost 5 bases, J lost 4 bases, and 10 bases lay in between. CDR3 length equals 13 residues. Germline CDR1 SGHTA, CDR2 FQGTGA. Here the CDR3 DNA reads TGTGCCAGCAGCCAACTAGGAGCAGATACGCAGTATTTT. Protein: CASSQLGADTQYF. Based on the CDR3 plus reference TRBV7-3 and TRBJ2-3, the full variable domain is GAGVSQTPSNKVTEKGKYVELRCDPISGHTALYWYRQSLGQGPEFLIYFQGTGAADDSGLPNDRFFAVRPEGSVSTLKIQRTERGDSAVYLCASSQLGADTQYFGPGTRLTVL.

The genes are TRBV7-9 and TRBJ2-7, with D perhaps matching TRBD1 (6 bases). Germline V gene lookup returns CDR1 SEHNR and CDR2 FQNEAQ (reference sequence). Trimming stripped 2 bases from V and 6 bases from J, with 17 bases between. The CDR3 contains 15 residues. The CDR3, as DNA: TGTGCCAGCAGCTTAACTCAGGGGAGCTTGGGCGAGCAGTACTTC. Amino acids: CASSLTQGSLGEQYF.

In its sample, this clone was seen once. The chain has TRBV7-2 and TRBJ1-5; 9 bases are a match to TRBD1. Germline V gene data show CDR1 as SGHTA and CDR2 as FQGNSA. This CDR3 has 16 residues. Germline trimming cut 3 bases from V and 2 bases from J; bases unmatched to any gene: 5. CDR3 loop: CASSFGQGRGNQPQHF. The DNA for the CDR3 is TGTGCCAGCAGCTTCGGACAGGGGAGAGGCAATCAGCCCCAGCATTTT.